This T cell receptor (beta chain) came from a study of CD8 T cells in Susac syndrome (dated by TCRdb to the late 2010s). The study in broad terms: Whether CD8+ T cell activation and differentiation in Susac syndrome was antigen driven was tested using repertoire sequencing. The clonality of the CD8+ T cell repertoire was compared across about a dozen healthy donors, roughly 14 Susac syndrome patients and under 18 multiple sclerosis patients.

RNA was extracted with the RNeasy kit and about 0.5 to 1 ug was reverse transcribed using random hexamers. The immunoSEQ multiplex PCR assay, which covers 54 Vbeta and 13 Jbeta segments, was used to amplify TCR beta CDR3 regions. PCR amplification bias was corrected using a synthetic template baseline for primer optimization and computational correction. Turning to the authors' computational methods: Reads were assigned to V, D and J genes according to IMGT and analyzed in immunoSEQ Analyzer, with only productive sequences retained. To calculate clonality, Shannon entropy was normalized by log2 of the number of productive unique sequences and then subtracted from one. For each patient and control, public and private clones were evaluated among the 100 most prevalent clones. Clones were defined as Susac-specific when absent from the healthy and MS cohorts, from about 970 published viral clones and from other ImmuneACCESS disease sequences. The raw public data were reprocessed by TCRdb itself: fastp quality trimming at Q25, MiXCR clonotype calling, in-frame beta chains only. CDR3 protein sequences are deduplicated, and each keeps its most common genes and DNA. In this record, the V and J calls reflect TCRdb's handling and not the investigators' own analysis. The sample has 400,000 or so distinct CDR3 sequences on record, around 85% of them singletons. Approximately 0.11% of the sample lies in the top ten.

Peripheral blood CD8+ and CD4+ T cells from healthy donors, Susac syndrome patients and multiple sclerosis patients were profiled using high-throughput TCR beta sequencing. Treatment-naive patients with stable or active relapsing-remitting disease fulfilling revised McDonald criteria were used as multiple sclerosis controls. Bulk CD8+ and CD4+ T cells were purified by magnetic negative isolation, whereas CD8+ TEMRA cells were enriched by FACS. Blood was drawn into EDTA tubes, processed within 24 hours, and PBMCs were isolated by density gradient centrifugation. PBMCs intended for TCR sequencing were cryopreserved in liquid nitrogen and thawed later in a water bath at 37 degrees C. A purity of at least 90% was achieved for sorted or isolated CD4+, CD8+ and CD8+ TEMRA cells. The CDR3, cysteine through phenylalanine, is 13 amino acids long. Only the CDR3 region is kept as DNA, spanning 39 bases read in frame from base 1. V is pared back by 5 bases and J by 6 bases, with 13 bases lying between the germline termini. CDR1 and CDR2, per the germline V gene, are SQVTM and ANQGSEA.

General conclusions and limits of the study: The number of individuals in the TCR sequencing and HLA analysis was recognized as being relatively small.

Turning to this clonotype: Its antigen remains undetermined. Base qualities were left out, and no much larger clone turns up one base away.

The chain is assembled from TRBV29-1 and TRBJ2-2; the D segment may tentatively be TRBD1 or TRBD2, each giving 5 matched bases. Sequencing was done on a sample of CD8+ T cells from PBMCs. The TCR comes from a human donor with multiple sclerosis. CDR3 region: CSVRGAGAGELFF. The bases read TGCAGCGTTCGGGGCGCGGGCGCCGGGGAGCTGTTTTTT.